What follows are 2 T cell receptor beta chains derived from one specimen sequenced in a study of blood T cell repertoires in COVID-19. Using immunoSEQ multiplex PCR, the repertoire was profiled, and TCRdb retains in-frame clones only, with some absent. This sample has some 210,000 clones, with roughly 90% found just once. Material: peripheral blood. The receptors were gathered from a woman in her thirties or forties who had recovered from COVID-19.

The CDR3 reads CASSLDRFRNLKNTIYF. The CDR3 coding sequence is TGTGCCAGCAGCTTAGATCGGTTCAGGAACCTTAAGAACACCATATATTTT. The J gene is TRBJ1-3, the V gene TRBV7-2, with D unresolved. V lost 1 base to trimming and J lost 7 bases, with 20 bases between them. The CDR3 is 17 amino acids. Germline V gene data show CDR1 as SGHTA and CDR2 as FQGNSA.

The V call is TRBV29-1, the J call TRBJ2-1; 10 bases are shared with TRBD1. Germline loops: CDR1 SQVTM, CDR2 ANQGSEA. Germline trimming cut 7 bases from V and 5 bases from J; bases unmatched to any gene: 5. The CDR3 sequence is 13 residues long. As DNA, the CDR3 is TGCAGCGGGGACAGGGGCCAGGACAATGAGCAGTTCTTC. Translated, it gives CSGDRGQDNEQFF.